This is a list of T cell receptor beta chains from one sample in a study of T cells expressing NK-cell markers. TCRdb re-called the 5' RACE reads; every CDR3 protein appears as one record, without DNA. The sample table sets out 550,000 or so distinct CDR3 sequences. The sequencing input was blood T cells: a sorted CD56 or NKG2C T cell subset, CD4+ or CD8+ T cells, or bulk PBMC T cells (not recorded which). The receptors shown here come from a man younger than 35 in good health. CDR3s include the opening cysteine and the closing phenylalanine or tryptophan. The order of the fields is V gene, J gene, CDR3 protein.

TRBV7-6	TRBJ2-6	CASSYGGANVLTF
TRBV20-1	TRBJ2-5	CSAVLGVETQYF
TRBV4-1	TRBJ2-1	CASSQIGGSEQFF
TRBV6-1	TRBJ1-2	CASSEAGSADYGYTF
TRBV5-5	TRBJ2-1	CASSLQGTSDEQFF
TRBV6-1	TRBJ1-1	CATKRGPNTEAFF
TRBV24-1	TRBJ2-1	CATSEPTAPLGDEQFF
TRBV6-1	TRBJ1-1	CASSPGSSSRAFF
TRBV7-9	TRBJ1-6	CASRPKDSYNSPLHF
TRBV29-1	TRBJ2-1	CSVEALGGRASNEQFF
TRBV5-1	TRBJ2-3	CASSLRLNEAPKSTDTQYF
TRBV28	TRBJ2-2	CASTSSYTGELFF
TRBV3-1	TRBJ1-2	CASSQAGPIGGYTF
TRBV4-2	TRBJ2-1	CASSQNPGPRHNEQFF
TRBV11-2	TRBJ2-5	CASRGRSIEETQYF
TRBV6-5	TRBJ2-3	CASSRRDSLWGADTQYF
TRBV20-1	TRBJ2-7	CSASHGAPGGRKSSYEQYF
TRBV12-3/TRBV12-4	TRBJ2-6	CASRSSGRGGANVLTF
TRBV20-1	TRBJ2-5	CSARDSEAQYF
TRBV9	TRBJ2-4	CASSVEVGVQNIQYF